A single sample is the source of the 21 T cell receptor beta chains below, sequenced in a study of identical twins. TCRdb redid the calling of the 5' RACE reads with MiXCR, one entry per CDR3 protein. Of more than 400,000 distinct CDR3 sequences in the sample, 13% to 15% were seen once. These data were likewise used in another study, on yellow fever vaccine responses in identical twins.

The sample was CD4+ T cells sorted from blood. Every receptor here comes from a woman aged 18-30 years in good health.

This chain uses TRBV10-3 with TRBJ1-4; D unclear. Per germline, CDR1 ENHRY and CDR2 SYGVKD. The V end was cut by 0 bases, the J end by 6 bases, with 11 bases between. The CDR3 spans 15 residues. The CDR3 region is CAISESKGLYEKLFF. CDR3 sequence (DNA): TGTGCCATCAGTGAGTCGAAGGGTCTTTATGAAAAACTGTTTTTT.

In this sample, this clonotype turned up a few times. This sequence joins TRBV12-3 or TRBV12-4 and TRBJ1-3, with D unresolved. The length of the CDR3 is 15 residues. Trimming left V 2 bases short and J 0 bases short, with 8 bases between. CDR3 in amino acids: CASSLYAGSGNTIYF. The CDR3 coding sequence is TGTGCCAGCAGTTTATACGCAGGCTCTGGAAACACCATATATTTT.

Concerning this clonotype: A much larger clonotype is one base distant, so this may be a read error. The V and J genes are TRBV29-1 and TRBJ1-1; D call uncertain. This CDR3 comprises 13 residues. V was clipped by 4 bases and J by 5 bases, with 14 bases between them. Germline CDR1 is SQVTM and CDR2 is ANQGSEA. DNA of the CDR3: TGCAGCGTTGTGTCCCTCTGGGGTACTGAAGCTTTCTTT. Translating it yields CSVVSLWGTEAFF.

In its sample, this clonotype was seen a few times. The chain has TRBV14 and TRBJ2-7, with 12 bases lining up with TRBD2. Per the germline V gene, CDR1 is SGHDN and CDR2 is FVKESK. V was pared by 4 bases and J by 7 bases, with 11 bases of the junction left unmatched. The CDR3 contains 16 residues. CDR3 loop: CASSPLTSGSAGEQYF. In DNA form, the CDR3 reads TGTGCCAGCAGCCCCCTGACTAGCGGGAGTGCGGGGGAGCAGTACTTC.

The rearrangement links TRBV20-1 to TRBJ2-1; D is unresolved. From germline, CDR1 is DFQATT and CDR2 SNEGSKA (reference sequence). V was trimmed by 3 bases and J by 6 bases, leaving 9 bases between them. The CDR3 runs to 12 residues. CDR3 nucleotide sequence: TGCAGTGCTAGGAAAGGTGTCAATGAGCAGTTCTTC. Protein product: CSARKGVNEQFF.

The chain recombines TRBV3-1 with TRBJ2-1, with 12 bases lining up with TRBD2. The trim removed 5 bases at V and 8 bases at J, leaving 10 bases unmatched. Germline CDR1 reads LGHDT; CDR2 reads YNNKEL (reference sequence). This CDR3 spans 16 amino acids. The CDR3 nucleotides read TGTGCCAGCAGCTCAAAAACTAGCGGGGGGTCGGATGAGCAGTTCTTC. Translation gives CASSSKTSGGSDEQFF.

The rearrangement uses TRBV10-1 and TRBJ2-1; D is undetermined. Germline V CDR1 and CDR2: WNHNN, SYGVQD (reference sequence). The CDR3 has 14 residues. Trimming removed 0 bases from V and 10 bases from J, with 13 bases in between. This CDR3 is CASSESYLYPEQFF. The CDR3 region has the DNA TGCGCCAGCAGTGAGTCGTATTTATATCCCGAGCAGTTCTTC.

The rearrangement links TRBV11-2 to TRBJ2-1; 7 nucleotides align to TRBD2. V lost 6 bases to trimming and J lost 6 bases; unmatched junction nucleotides: 11. Germline values: CDR1 SGHAT, CDR2 FQNNGV. The CDR3 covers 15 residues. The CDR3 DNA is TGTGCCAGCAGAGCACTCATGCGGGAGCGCAATGAGCAGTTCTTC. Residues: CASRALMRERNEQFF.

In this sample, this clonotype turned up a few times. V and J are TRBV24-1 and TRBJ2-1; 11 bases are shared with TRBD2. CDR3 length: 19 amino acids. Germline assignment: CDR1 KGHDR and CDR2 SFDVKD. V dropped 5 bases and J dropped 0; count of bases not matched to a gene: 11. This CDR3 is CATSGGGLAALSSYNEQFF. The CDR3 DNA follows: TGTGCCACCAGTGGGGGGGGACTAGCGGCCCTCAGCTCCTACAATGAGCAGTTCTTC.

This clonotype was observed a handful of times. CDR3 sequence (DNA): TGTGCCAGCAGTGAAGTAGCGGAGACCCAGTACTTC. Translated: CASSEVAETQYF. The V call is TRBV2, the J call TRBJ2-5; possible D gene TRBD2, 5 bases. The CDR3 contains 12 residues. Trimming took 1 base from V and 5 from J, leaving 5 bases between them. Germline-derived CDR1 and CDR2 are SNHLY and FYNNEI.

This clonotype was seen just once. The chain couples TRBV7-8 to TRBJ2-1; no clear D gene. V lost 3 bases and J 12 bases, leaving 15 bases between the germline ends. The V gene's germline CDR1 is SGHVS and CDR2 FQNEAQ. The CDR3 loop spans 13 amino acids. DNA for the CDR3: TGTGCCAGCAGCTTCGCTGGGTCAGATTTGCAGTTCTTC. It translates to CASSFAGSDLQFF.

This clonotype was detected ten times or more. The junction differs from germline at one of its ends, possibly a read error. This chain connects TRBV5-1 to TRBJ2-1; maybe TRBD2 (5 bases). CDR3 length: 15 amino acids. CDR1 is SGHRS and CDR2 is YFSETQ in the germline V gene. CDR3 bases: TGTGCCAGCAGTTTTGGCGGGCTCTCCTACAATGAGCAGTTCTTC. As protein: CASSFGGLSYNEQFF.

This clonotype was seen a few times. The CDR3 reads CAISGVGGGSGEQYV. The DNA for the CDR3 is TGTGCCATCAGTGGGGTCGGGGGTGGTAGCGGCGAGCAGTACGTC. This chain uses TRBV10-3 with TRBJ2-7; TRBD2 might be the D (6 bases). The CDR3 is made up of 15 amino acids. Germline V gene data show CDR1 as ENHRY and CDR2 as SYGVKD. The V end lost 4 bases, the J end lost 6 bases, and 19 bases lay between the germline ends.

V and J are TRBV12-3 or TRBV12-4 and TRBJ2-3; 10 bases agree with TRBD2. The CDR3 spans 15 residues. Germline trimming cut 6 bases from V and 2 bases from J; bases unmatched to any gene: 5. CDR3 sequence reads: CASRRLAGLTDTQYF. The DNA for the CDR3 is TGTGCCAGCAGGAGACTAGCGGGCCTCACAGATACGCAGTATTTT.

J is TRBJ1-1 and V is TRBV27; 7 positions match TRBD1. Trimming cost V 5 bases and J 5 bases; bases outside gene matches: 5. CDR3 length: 13 amino acids. CDR1 is MNHEY and CDR2 is SMNVEV in the germline V gene (reference sequence). CDR3 nucleotide sequence: TGTGCCAGCAGTCCCAGGGGGAAGACTGAAGCTTTCTTT. Its protein product is CASSPRGKTEAFF.

Only a few counts were recorded for this clonotype. The chain carries TRBV5-1 and TRBJ2-7; D may be TRBD2 (5 bases). CDR1 is SGHRS, CDR2 YFSETQ, per germline. V gave up 2 bases and J gave up 5 bases, with 11 bases separating them. This CDR3 has 13 amino acids. In DNA form, the CDR3 reads TGCGCCAGCAGCTTTCTGTCCGGGGACGAGCAGTACTTC. It specifies CASSFLSGDEQYF.

The rearrangement uses TRBV4-1 and TRBJ2-7, with 12 positions matching TRBD2. The CDR3 sequence is 16 residues long. Germline-derived CDR1 and CDR2 are MGHRA and YSYEKL. Germline trimming cut 4 bases from V and 1 base from J; bases unmatched to any gene: 5. The CDR3 DNA sequence: TGCGCCAGCAGCCCCTGGACTAGCGGGGCTTCCTACGAGCAGTACTTC. Amino acids: CASSPWTSGASYEQYF.

Here the CDR3 DNA reads TGTGCCAGCAGCTTAGTGACCTCCCCCCTTGGCGGACAGGGTTTTCCCGGGGAGCTGTTTTTT. The encoded protein is CASSLVTSPLGGQGFPGELFF. V and J are TRBV11-2 and TRBJ2-2; 8 bases are shared with TRBD1. Germline CDR1 is SGHAT and CDR2 is FQNNGV. The CDR3 is 21 amino acids. Trimming cost V 1 base and J 6 bases; bases outside gene matches: 22.

This clonotype has only a few counts. The V and J genes are TRBV3-1 and TRBJ2-1; D might be TRBD1 (5 bases). V was pared by 4 bases and J by 8 bases, with 15 bases between. The CDR3 is made up of 14 amino acids. Germline V CDR1 and CDR2: LGHDT, YNNKEL (reference sequence). Written as DNA, the CDR3 is TGTGCCAGCAGCCTACCGGGCCTCAGGGATGAGCAGTTCTTC. Translation: CASSLPGLRDEQFF.

V and J are TRBV7-8 and TRBJ2-2; 9 bases are a match to TRBD1. Germline CDR1 is SGHVS and CDR2 is FQNEAQ. CDR3 length: 17 amino acids. The V gene end was trimmed by 5 bases and the J gene end by 4 bases; junction bases not matched to a gene: 11. CDR3 protein: CASSTSTGGGGTGELFF. CDR3 nucleotides: TGTGCCAGCAGCACATCGACAGGGGGTGGGGGCACCGGGGAGCTGTTTTTT.

A few counts support this clonotype. V and J are TRBV12-3 or TRBV12-4 and TRBJ2-1; the match to TRBD2 covers 12 bases. The junction had 5 bases not matched to a gene; V was cut back by 5 bases and J by 6 bases. CDR3 size: 15 residues. The CDR3 bases are TGTGCCAGCAGTACGACTAGCGGGAGACCCAATGAGCAGTTCTTC. It encodes CASSTTSGRPNEQFF.